The clone carrying this T cell receptor beta chain was detected ten times or more. Its antigen is still unknown. Unique molecular identifiers tagged the TCRbeta library. TCRdb independently ran MiXCR on the PCR reads; one entry per CDR3 protein. Among around 94,000 distinct CDR3 sequences listed, 4.5% to 7.5% were seen once. Trimming removed 2 bases from V and 0 bases from J, with 14 bases in between. This CDR3 has 16 residues. The germline CDR1 and CDR2 sequences are MDHEN and SYDVKM. This sample stems from a study of T-cell reconstitution after alpha-beta-depleted transplantation in children. General study results and limits: Once a year had passed after transplant, T-cell counts and diversity came mostly from newly produced T cells. Roughly two months post-transplant, alpha-beta T cells reportedly originated from several hundred graft clones that had expanded. Surviving recipient cells, namely T cells and thymic progenitors, were the source of high day-60 TCRbeta diversity in some patients.

The sequence came from a female patient under 10 years old who had a stem cell transplant for Fanconi anemia, so the T cells may come from the graft donor. V is TRBV28 and J is TRBJ2-7; D remains unclear. The source was PBMCs, mostly from graft donor cells, collected 60 days after TCRalphabeta/CD19-depleted stem cell transplant. The CDR3 region has the DNA TGTGCCAGCAGTTTAGGAGTCCGGAGATACTCCTACGAGCAGTACTTC. Its translation: CASSLGVRRYSYEQYF.